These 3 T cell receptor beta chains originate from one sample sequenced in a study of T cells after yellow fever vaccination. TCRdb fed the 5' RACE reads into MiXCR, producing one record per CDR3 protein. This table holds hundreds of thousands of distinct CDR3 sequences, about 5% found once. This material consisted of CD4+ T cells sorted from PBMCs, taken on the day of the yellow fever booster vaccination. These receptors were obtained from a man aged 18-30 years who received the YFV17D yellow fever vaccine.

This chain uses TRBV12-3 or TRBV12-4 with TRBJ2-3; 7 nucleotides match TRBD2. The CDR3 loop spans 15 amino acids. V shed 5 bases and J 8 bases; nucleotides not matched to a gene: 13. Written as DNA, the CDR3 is TGTGCCAGCAGTGATAGCGGGTGGAGAGCCGGTACGCAGTATTTT. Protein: CASSDSGWRAGTQYF.

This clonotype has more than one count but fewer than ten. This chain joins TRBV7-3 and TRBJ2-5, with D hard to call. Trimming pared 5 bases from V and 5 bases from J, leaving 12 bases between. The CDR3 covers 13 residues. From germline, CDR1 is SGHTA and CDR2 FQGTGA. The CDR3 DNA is TGTGCCAGCAGCCCTAGGCCCGGGGAGACCCAGTACTTC. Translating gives CASSPRPGETQYF.

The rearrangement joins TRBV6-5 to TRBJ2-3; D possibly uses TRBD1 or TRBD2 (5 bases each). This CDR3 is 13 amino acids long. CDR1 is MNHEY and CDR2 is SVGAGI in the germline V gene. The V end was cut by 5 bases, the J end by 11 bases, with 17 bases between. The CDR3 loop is CASSPRTRQGQYF. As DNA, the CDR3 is TGTGCCAGCAGTCCCCGGACTCGTCAGGGGCAGTATTTT.